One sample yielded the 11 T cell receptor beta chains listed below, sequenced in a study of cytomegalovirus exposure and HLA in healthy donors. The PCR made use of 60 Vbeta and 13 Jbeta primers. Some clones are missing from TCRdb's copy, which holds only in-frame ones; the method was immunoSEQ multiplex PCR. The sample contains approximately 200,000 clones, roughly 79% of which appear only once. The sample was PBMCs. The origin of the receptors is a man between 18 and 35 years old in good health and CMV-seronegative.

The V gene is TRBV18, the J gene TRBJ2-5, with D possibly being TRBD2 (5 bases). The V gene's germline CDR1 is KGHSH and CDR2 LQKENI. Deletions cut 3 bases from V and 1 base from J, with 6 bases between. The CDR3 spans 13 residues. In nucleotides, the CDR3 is TGTGCCAGCTCACCGAGGGCCCAAGAGACCCAGTACTTC. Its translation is CASSPRAQETQYF.

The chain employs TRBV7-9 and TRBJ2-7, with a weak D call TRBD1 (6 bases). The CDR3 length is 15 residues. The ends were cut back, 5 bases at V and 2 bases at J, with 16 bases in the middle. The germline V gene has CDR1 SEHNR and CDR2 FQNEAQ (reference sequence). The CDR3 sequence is CASSGLQGTPYEQYF. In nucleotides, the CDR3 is TGTGCCAGCAGCGGGTTACAGGGAACCCCCTACGAGCAGTACTTC.

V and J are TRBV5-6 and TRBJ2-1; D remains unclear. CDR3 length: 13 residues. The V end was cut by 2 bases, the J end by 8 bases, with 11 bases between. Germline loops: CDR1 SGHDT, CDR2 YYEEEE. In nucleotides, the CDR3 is TGTGCCAGCAGCTTTTTTAGCCGACATGAGCAGTTCTTC. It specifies CASSFFSRHEQFF.

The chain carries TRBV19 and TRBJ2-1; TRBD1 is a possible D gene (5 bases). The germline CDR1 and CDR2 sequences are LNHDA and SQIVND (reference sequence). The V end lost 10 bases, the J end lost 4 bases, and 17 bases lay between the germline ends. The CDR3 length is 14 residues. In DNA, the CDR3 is TGTGCCACCACCCCGGGCCGGACATACAATGAGCAGTTCTTC. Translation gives CATTPGRTYNEQFF.

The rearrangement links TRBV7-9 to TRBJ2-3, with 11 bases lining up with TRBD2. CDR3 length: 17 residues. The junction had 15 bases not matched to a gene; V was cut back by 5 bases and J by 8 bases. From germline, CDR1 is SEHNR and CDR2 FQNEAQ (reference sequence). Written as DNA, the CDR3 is TGTGCCAGCAGCCCCGAGGGGGCTAGCGGGGGGACCGGTACGCAGTATTTT. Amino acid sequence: CASSPEGASGGTGTQYF.

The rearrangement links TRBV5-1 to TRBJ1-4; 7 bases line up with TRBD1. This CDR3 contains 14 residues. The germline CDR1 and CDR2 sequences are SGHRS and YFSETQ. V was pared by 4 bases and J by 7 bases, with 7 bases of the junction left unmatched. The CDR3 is CASSHRQGGEKLFF. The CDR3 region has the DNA TGCGCCAGCAGCCACAGACAGGGCGGTGAAAAACTGTTTTTT.

The CDR3 sequence is CASSPRVTGRDTQYF. The CDR3 coding sequence is TGTGCCAGCAGTCCGAGGGTGACGGGGAGAGATACGCAGTATTTT. The V gene is TRBV28, the J gene TRBJ2-3; TRBD2 is a possible D gene (5 bases). Trimming removed 5 bases at V and 5 bases at J, with 17 bases between. The CDR3 is 15 residues long. The germline CDR1 and CDR2 sequences are MDHEN and SYDVKM. The whole variable domain, remainder taken from reference TRBV28 and TRBJ2-3, is DVKVTQSSRYLVKRTGEKVFLECVQDMDHENMFWYRQDPGLGLRLIYFSYDVKMKEKGDIPEGYSVSREKKERFSLILESASTNQTSMYLCASSPRVTGRDTQYFGPGTRLTVL.

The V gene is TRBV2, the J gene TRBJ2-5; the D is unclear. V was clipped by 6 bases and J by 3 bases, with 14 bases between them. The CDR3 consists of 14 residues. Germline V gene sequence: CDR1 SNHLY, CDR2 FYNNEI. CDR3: CASSPPDKKETQYF. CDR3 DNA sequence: TGTGCCAGCAGCCCTCCAGATAAAAAAGAGACCCAGTACTTC.

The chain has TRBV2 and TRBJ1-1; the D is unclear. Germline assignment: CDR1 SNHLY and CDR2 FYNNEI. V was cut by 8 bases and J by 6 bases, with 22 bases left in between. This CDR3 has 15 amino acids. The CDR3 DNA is TGTGCCAGCCGCGATGGTGAGAGACACGTGTCTGAAGCTTTCTTT. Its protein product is CASRDGERHVSEAFF. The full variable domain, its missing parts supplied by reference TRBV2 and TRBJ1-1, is EPEVTQTPSHQVTQMGQEVILRCVPISNHLYFYWYRQILGQKVEFLVSFYNNEISEKSEIFDDQFSVERPDGSNFTLKIRSTKLEDSAMYFCASRDGERHVSEAFFGQGTRLTVV.

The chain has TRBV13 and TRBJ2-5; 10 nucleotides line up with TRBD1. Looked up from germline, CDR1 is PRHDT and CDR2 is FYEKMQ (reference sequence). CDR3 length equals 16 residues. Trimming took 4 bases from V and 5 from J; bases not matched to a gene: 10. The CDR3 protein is CASSSRDRGFGETQYF. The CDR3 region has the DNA TGTGCCAGCAGCTCCCGGGACAGGGGTTTTGGGGAGACCCAGTACTTC.

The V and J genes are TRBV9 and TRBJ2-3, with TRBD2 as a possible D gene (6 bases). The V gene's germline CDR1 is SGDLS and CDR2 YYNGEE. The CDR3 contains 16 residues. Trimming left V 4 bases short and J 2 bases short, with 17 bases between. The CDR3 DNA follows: TGTGCCAGCAGCCCGGGGGTGGCGGGGCTCACAGATACGCAGTATTTT. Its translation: CASSPGVAGLTDTQYF.